The sample holds a few counts of the clone carrying this TCR beta chain. Its antigen is not identified. This record comes from a study of response to subunit inactivated influenza vaccine. Study findings and constraints: It was the authors' suggestion that each seasonal influenza vaccination recruits few new T cells.

Germline lookup yields CDR1 DFQATT and CDR2 SNEGSKA (reference sequence). The V gene end was trimmed by 2 bases and the J gene end by 5 bases; junction bases not matched to a gene: 9. The CDR3 contains 16 residues. TCRdb reanalysed the RT-PCR reads using MiXCR and keeps one entry per CDR3 protein. The sample yields about 700,000 distinct CDR3 sequences, around 13% seen once. V usage is TRBV20-1 and J usage is TRBJ2-1, with 10 bases lining up with TRBD2. This TCR was recovered from a man aged 50-59 years who received an inactivated influenza vaccine. The material sequenced was PBMCs from blood, taken less than 15 days before vaccination. The CDR3 region is CSARRLAGGLHNEQFF. The CDR3 DNA reads TGCAGTGCTAGAAGGTTAGCGGGAGGCCTTCACAATGAGCAGTTCTTC.